This T cell receptor beta chain was sequenced in a study of T cell responses to AZD1222 COVID-19 vaccine. The wider study: The analysis combined second doses at about 4 or about 12 weeks.

Repertoires were generated with immunoSEQ multiplex PCR, while TCRdb's copy carries only in-frame clones and drops some. The sample consists of around 110,000 clones, roughly 90% of them appearing once. Broader study findings: At 160-218 and 743-854, vaccine-associated CD4 TCRs were dominant, and they spanned spike. In a largely white British group with more females than males, clonal diversity was possibly underestimated. With two AZD1222 doses given, Spike-specific TCR breadth and depth both rose.

A word on this clone: Its antigen is currently unknown.

Trimming stripped 1 base from V and 5 bases from J, with 3 bases between. CDR3 length: 11 amino acids. Germline V gene sequence: CDR1 LNHDA, CDR2 SQIVND (reference sequence). The sequences come from peripheral blood, collected on day 0 of AZD1222 vaccination. The chain couples TRBV19 to TRBJ2-7; the D is unclear. The sequence came from an adult in good health. The CDR3 nucleotides read TGTGCCAGTAGTATAGGGAACGAGCAGTACTTC. It yields the protein CASSIGNEQYF.